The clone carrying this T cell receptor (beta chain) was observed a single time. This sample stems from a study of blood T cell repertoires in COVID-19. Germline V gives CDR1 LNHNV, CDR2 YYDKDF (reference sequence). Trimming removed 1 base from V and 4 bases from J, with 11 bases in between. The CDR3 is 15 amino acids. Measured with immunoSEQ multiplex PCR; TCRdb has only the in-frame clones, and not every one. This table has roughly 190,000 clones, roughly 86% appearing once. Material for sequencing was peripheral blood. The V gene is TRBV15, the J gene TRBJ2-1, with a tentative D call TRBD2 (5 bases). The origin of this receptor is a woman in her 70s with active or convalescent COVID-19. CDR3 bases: TGTGCCACCAGCAGAGCTAGCCAGATATACAATGAGCAGTTCTTC. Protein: CATSRASQIYNEQFF.